This TCR beta chain was captured by sequencing in a study of CD8+CD57+ T cells in acquired aplastic anemia. On the study more broadly: CD4+ and CD8+ cells, once sorted, gave DNA averaging roughly 3 ug.

Germline trimming cut 7 bases from V and 5 bases from J; bases unmatched to any gene: 4. CDR1 and CDR2 from the germline V gene are SNHLY and FYNNEI. The CDR3 length is 13 residues. Study outcomes and limitations: CD8+ Simpson's diversity in patients was not significantly different from that in controls. Approximately 30 CD8+ CDR3 sequences were shared between patients and controls.

A note on this clonotype: Its antigen remains unidentified.

Patients sequenced had flow cytometry evidence of CD8+CD57+ cell expansion. Therapy had not been given to patients before blood sampling. CDR3 and TCR beta VDJ profiling relied on genomic DNA as the template. TCRdb recomputed calls from the reads with MiXCR, one row per CDR3 protein. The sample records around 500,000 distinct CDR3 sequences, about a third being singletons. Sequencing was carried out using sorted CD4+, CD8+, or CD8+CD57+ T cells (not recorded which) from PBMCs. This sequence was found in a human donor with aplastic anemia. This chain uses TRBV2 with TRBJ1-5; TRBD1 aligns across 8 bases. CDR3 DNA: TGTGCCAGCAACCCAGGGGGCGATCAGCCCCAGCATTTT. Protein product: CASNPGGDQPQHF.